Below, 31 T cell receptor beta chains from the same sample are listed, as sequenced in a study of human T cells and chemical hapten exposure. Indicated time point: pre-sensitization, week 0. This sample's treatment: therapeutic diphenylcyclopropenone sensitization with weekly scalp DPC. TCRdb reanalysed the RACE reads using MiXCR and keeps one entry per CDR3 protein. The table lists approximately 90,000 distinct CDR3 sequences, approximately 9% of them singletons, with 2.6% in the top ten. The sample in question was whole blood, obtained in connection with sensitization to the hapten diphenylcyclopropenone (DPC). These receptor sequences come from a man aged 35 to 55 with alopecia areata. Some clones in this sample may be carry-over from other donors' samples.

This clonotype was picked up many times. The CDR3 spells CSAKRTNTEPQHF. Here the CDR3 DNA reads TGCAGTGCTAAAAGGACAAATACAGAGCCCCAGCATTTT. The rearrangement links TRBV20-1 to TRBJ1-5; possible D gene TRBD1, 5 bases. With 4 bases removed from V and 8 bases from J, the gap between germline ends came to 15 bases. Looked up from germline, CDR1 is DFQATT and CDR2 is SNEGSKA (reference sequence). The CDR3 totals 13 residues.

This clonotype was seen a few times. The V gene is TRBV7-2, the J gene TRBJ1-6; 9 nucleotides line up with TRBD1. Losses at the gene ends were 1 base for V and 0 bases for J; bases not matched to a gene: 4. This CDR3 contains 18 residues. CDR1 and CDR2 (germline): SGHTA, FQGNSA. CDR3 residues: CASSLDGTGISYNSPLHF. The DNA for the CDR3 is TGTGCCAGCAGCTTAGACGGGACAGGGATCTCCTATAATTCACCCCTCCACTTT.

The chain has TRBV20-1 and TRBJ2-1; no reliable D call. There are 11 residues in the CDR3. Trimming cost V 0 bases and J 8 bases, with 5 bases left between them. Germline-derived CDR1 and CDR2 are DFQATT and SNEGSKA (reference sequence). CDR3 amino acids: CSARDLDEQFF. Written as DNA, the CDR3 is TGCAGTGCTAGAGATCTGGATGAGCAGTTCTTC.

The chain has TRBV10-3 and TRBJ1-1, with D hard to call. V was shortened by 2 bases and J by 3 bases, with 7 bases between the two germline ends. The length of the CDR3 is 13 residues. Germline values: CDR1 ENHRY, CDR2 SYGVKD. CDR3 sequence: CAISEREYTEAFF. CDR3 sequence (DNA): TGTGCCATCAGTGAGCGAGAATACACTGAAGCTTTCTTT.

The J gene is TRBJ2-1, the V gene TRBV9; perhaps TRBD2 as D (5 bases). The CDR3 loop spans 14 amino acids. Trimming took 4 bases from V and 5 from J, leaving 13 bases between them. Germline V gene sequence: CDR1 SGDLS, CDR2 YYNGEE. The CDR3 protein is CASSRGSVDNEQFF. The DNA of the CDR3 is TGTGCCAGCAGCCGAGGGTCGGTCGACAATGAGCAGTTCTTC.

Of note for this clonotype: This clone may be a read error of a much larger clone one base away. The chain recombines TRBV12-3 or TRBV12-4 with TRBJ1-4, with D unresolved. The CDR3 runs to 13 residues. V was cut by 8 bases and J by 7 bases, with 14 bases left in between. CDR3 nucleotides: TGTGCCAGCTCTCGGGTAGTACGTGAAAAACTGTTTTTT. Protein sequence: CASSRVVREKLFF.

This clonotype was found many times. The chain has TRBV9 and TRBJ2-3, with 11 bases fitting TRBD2. V lost 0 bases to trimming and J lost 0 bases; unmatched junction nucleotides: 6. The germline CDR1 and CDR2 sequences are SGDLS and YYNGEE. The CDR3 loop spans 18 amino acids. CDR3 amino acids: CASSVGASGRTSTDTQYF. In nucleotides, the CDR3 is TGTGCCAGCAGCGTAGGTGCTAGCGGGAGGACTAGCACAGATACGCAGTATTTT.

This clonotype was counted many times. The chain recombines TRBV29-1 with TRBJ2-3, with 7 bases lining up with TRBD2. V trimming: 7 bases; J trimming: 5 bases; junction bases outside the gene matches: 9. There are 13 residues in the CDR3. CDR1 is SQVTM, CDR2 ANQGSEA, per germline. The CDR3 region has the DNA TGCAGCGCAGAAAGGGGACTAATAGATACGCAGTATTTT. It specifies CSAERGLIDTQYF.

This clonotype was recorded many times. This rearrangement joins TRBV28 to TRBJ1-1; no reliable D call. V lost 6 bases and J 4 bases, leaving 15 bases between the germline ends. Germline CDR1 reads MDHEN; CDR2 reads SYDVKM. This CDR3 is 14 amino acids long. The CDR3 coding sequence is TGTGCCAGCAGCCTAAGGCCCAGGCCCACTGAAGCTTTCTTT. Translated, it gives CASSLRPRPTEAFF.

This rearrangement joins TRBV12-3 or TRBV12-4 to TRBJ1-1; D gene ambiguous. The ends were cut back, 2 bases at V and 4 bases at J, with 11 bases in the middle. The CDR3 consists of 14 residues. DNA for the CDR3: TGTGCCAGCAGTTTAACCGGGCGCGGCACTGAAGCTTTCTTT. As protein: CASSLTGRGTEAFF.

This chain joins TRBV10-3 and TRBJ2-1; 7 positions match TRBD1. The germline CDR1 and CDR2 sequences are ENHRY and SYGVKD. V shed 7 bases, J shed 4 bases, and the junction held 7 bases outside the gene matches. The CDR3 extends over 14 amino acids. The CDR3 protein is CAIMSLGQYNEQFF. CDR3 DNA: TGTGCCATCATGTCTTTGGGACAGTACAATGAGCAGTTCTTC.

The chain joins TRBV12-3 or TRBV12-4 to TRBJ2-3; the D is unclear. The V end lost 4 bases, the J end lost 0 bases, and 17 bases lay between the germline ends. The CDR3 has 17 amino acids. CDR3 sequence reads: CASSSPSRVLSTDTQYF. The DNA of the CDR3 is TGTGCCAGCAGTTCTCCAAGCCGGGTCCTGAGCACAGATACGCAGTATTTT.

The chain has TRBV29-1 and TRBJ1-3, with TRBD1 matching over 10 bases. Germline assignment: CDR1 SQVTM and CDR2 ANQGSEA. With V trimmed by 5 bases and J by 3 bases, 10 bases remained unmatched. The CDR3 totals 16 residues. CDR3 protein: CSVNGQGVSVGNTIYF. The CDR3 region has the DNA TGCAGCGTTAATGGACAGGGGGTATCTGTTGGAAACACCATATATTTT.

This clonotype was seen at least ten times. The DNA for the CDR3 is TGTGCCAGCAGCTCCCGACAGGGGAACTATGGCTACACCTTC. Translated, it gives CASSSRQGNYGYTF. The chain has TRBV5-4 and TRBJ1-2; 8 positions match TRBD1. The CDR3 is 14 amino acids. The trim removed 3 bases at V and 2 bases at J, leaving 3 bases unmatched. CDR1 is SGHNT, CDR2 YYREEE, per germline (reference sequence).

The V call is TRBV7-2, the J call TRBJ2-3, with D possibly being TRBD2 (5 bases). The germline gives CDR1 SGHTA, CDR2 FQGNSA. V lost 5 bases and J 6 bases, leaving 21 bases between the germline ends. The CDR3 extends over 16 amino acids. CDR3: CASSPIAAGFVDTQYF. DNA of the CDR3: TGTGCCAGCAGCCCTATCGCGGCGGGTTTCGTGGATACGCAGTATTTT.

This clonotype has at least ten counts. The V gene is TRBV4-1, the J gene TRBJ1-2; no firm D call. Germline lookup yields CDR1 MGHRA and CDR2 YSYEKL. V shed 1 base and J shed 4 bases, with 7 bases lying between them. The CDR3 has 13 residues. CDR3 sequence (DNA): TGCGCCAGCAGCCAAGTGGCAGTCTATGGCTACACCTTC. Protein product: CASSQVAVYGYTF.

This clonotype was detected once. This may come from a read error, since a much larger clone is one base off. The rearrangement links TRBV7-3 to TRBJ2-6; D gene uncertain. The CDR3 is 15 amino acids. V was trimmed by 5 bases and J by 4 bases, leaving 12 bases between them. Per germline, CDR1 SGHTA and CDR2 FQGTGA. The DNA for the CDR3 is TGTGCCAGCAGCCCCCTGCCCAGCGGGGCCAACGTCCTGACTTTC. Its translation: CASSPLPSGANVLTF. Variable domain in full (rest from reference TRBV7-3 and TRBJ2-6): GAGVSQTPSNKVTEKGKYVELRCDPISGHTALYWYRQSLGQGPEFLIYFQGTGAADDSGLPNDRFFAVRPEGSVSTLKIQRTERGDSAVYLCASSPLPSGANVLTFGAGSRLTVL.

This chain links TRBV29-1 with TRBJ2-5; D unresolved. The CDR3 runs 13 residues. The V end was cut by 3 bases, the J end by 9 bases, with 17 bases between. CDR1 and CDR2 from the germline V gene are SQVTM and ANQGSEA. For the CDR3, the DNA is TGCAGCGTTGAGGGTGGCCAAGGAACGTCCCAGTACTTC. This encodes CSVEGGQGTSQYF.

This clonotype was seen only a few times. The gene calls are TRBV29-1 and TRBJ1-1, with 9 bases fitting TRBD1. Germline values: CDR1 SQVTM, CDR2 ANQGSEA. Trimming cost V 4 bases and J 6 bases; bases outside gene matches: 6. CDR3 size: 13 residues. This CDR3 reads CSVAGTGYAEAFF. The CDR3, as DNA: TGCAGCGTTGCTGGGACAGGGTATGCTGAAGCTTTCTTT.

This clonotype was detected many times. This chain uses TRBV5-1 with TRBJ2-2, with 7 bases matching TRBD2. Germline CDR1 reads SGHRS; CDR2 reads YFSETQ. V gave up 1 base and J gave up 1 base; unmatched junction bases: 7. This CDR3 has 17 amino acids. The chain's CDR3 is CASSLFPPSGNTGELFF. The CDR3 nucleotides are TGCGCCAGCAGCTTGTTCCCCCCTAGCGGGAACACCGGGGAGCTGTTTTTT.

This clonotype was counted only a few times. CDR3 sequence (DNA): TGTGCCAGCAGCCGGGACAGGGCCTTGAACATTCAGTACTTC. This sequence encodes CASSRDRALNIQYF. The gene calls are TRBV28 and TRBJ2-4, with 9 bases matching TRBD1. V trimming: 6 bases; J trimming: 7 bases; junction bases outside the gene matches: 7. In germline, CDR1 is MDHEN, CDR2 SYDVKM. CDR3 length: 14 amino acids.

This chain connects TRBV2 to TRBJ2-3; 8 bases agree with TRBD2. Germline CDR1 reads SNHLY; CDR2 reads FYNNEI. V gave up 8 bases and J gave up 3 bases; unmatched junction bases: 1. CDR3 length equals 12 residues. The CDR3 coding sequence is TGTGCCAGCCGGGGGGGGACAGATACGCAGTATTTT. Residues: CASRGGTDTQYF. Full variable domain (remainder filled in from reference TRBV2 and TRBJ2-3): EPEVTQTPSHQVTQMGQEVILRCVPISNHLYFYWYRQILGQKVEFLVSFYNNEISEKSEIFDDQFSVERPDGSNFTLKIRSTKLEDSAMYFCASRGGTDTQYFGPGTRLTVL.

This clonotype has a count of ten or more. The chain has TRBV21-1 and TRBJ2-3; TRBD2, as called in the table, went unchecked against the DNA. TRBV21-1 is a listed pseudogene. This CDR3 has 16 residues. The CDR3 sequence is CASSKDGSGRGHTQYF. The CDR3 DNA is TGTGCCAGCAGCAAAGATGGTAGCGGGAGGGGCCATACGCAGTATTTT.

The chain links TRBV12-3 or TRBV12-4 to TRBJ2-3, with 11 bases lining up with TRBD2. V dropped 5 bases and J dropped 3; count of bases not matched to a gene: 4. The CDR3 covers 15 residues. The chain's CDR3 is CASSQTSGKTDTQYF. In DNA, the CDR3 is TGTGCCAGCAGTCAGACTAGCGGGAAAACAGATACGCAGTATTTT.

This sequence joins TRBV19 and TRBJ1-2; no clear D gene. The CDR3 has 16 amino acids. CDR1 is LNHDA, CDR2 SQIVND, per germline (reference sequence). Trimming took 4 bases from V and 1 from J, leaving 16 bases between them. CDR3 DNA sequence: TGTGCCAGTAGTACTCAGACGGCGATTCTTAACTATGGCTACACCTTC. This sequence encodes CASSTQTAILNYGYTF.

The genes are TRBV12-3 or TRBV12-4 and TRBJ2-7; D call uncertain. With 2 bases removed from V and 2 bases from J, the gap between germline ends came to 7 bases. The CDR3 has 13 residues. The CDR3: CASSLPPAYEQYF. The DNA of the CDR3 is TGTGCCAGCAGTTTACCGCCCGCCTACGAGCAGTACTTC.

This clonotype came up a few times. The J gene is TRBJ2-3, the V gene TRBV6-6; the match to TRBD2 covers 9 bases. The CDR3 sequence is 17 residues long. The ends lost 2 bases at V and 3 bases at J; junction bases unmatched: 9. Germline CDR1 and CDR2: MNHNY and SVGAGI (reference sequence). CDR3 loop: CASSYEAGGPRTDTQYF. The CDR3 coding sequence is TGTGCCAGCAGTTACGAAGCGGGAGGTCCTAGGACAGATACGCAGTATTTT.

This clonotype was detected many times. V gene TRBV12-3 or TRBV12-4 combines with J gene TRBJ1-2; 7 nucleotides align to TRBD1. The CDR3 length is 14 residues. V shed 6 bases, J shed 1 base, and the junction held 5 bases outside the gene matches. The CDR3 nucleotides are TGTGCCAGCAGATTGGGACAGCTTAACTATGGCTACACCTTC. This codes for CASRLGQLNYGYTF.

This clonotype came up a few times. This rearrangement joins TRBV12-3 or TRBV12-4 to TRBJ2-1; D gene ambiguous. The V gene lost 6 bases and the J gene lost 1 base, with 13 bases spanning the gap. The CDR3 sequence is 15 residues long. In DNA form, the CDR3 reads TGTGCCAGCAGCCCTCCCATAGGATCCTACAATGAGCAGTTCTTC. Translating it yields CASSPPIGSYNEQFF.

This clonotype was seen only a few times. The chain is built from TRBV9 and TRBJ2-3, with D maybe TRBD2 (6 bases). V lost 4 bases to trimming and J lost 12 bases, with 12 bases between them. The germline V gene encodes CDR1 SGDLS and CDR2 YYNGEE. The CDR3 runs to 11 residues. CDR3 in DNA: TGTGCCAGCAGCCCCGGGGGACCCCAGTATTTT. Protein sequence: CASSPGGPQYF.

This clonotype was recorded a few times. The chain combines TRBV28 with TRBJ2-1; a possible D gene is TRBD1 (6 bases). The V and J ends lost 5 bases and 8 bases respectively, with 22 bases between them. The CDR3 runs 16 residues. Germline V lookup: CDR1 MDHEN, CDR2 SYDVKM. In DNA form, the CDR3 reads TGTGCCAGCAGTCAGGGTCCGGCAGGGGAATATTATGAGCAGTTCTTC. It codes for CASSQGPAGEYYEQFF.